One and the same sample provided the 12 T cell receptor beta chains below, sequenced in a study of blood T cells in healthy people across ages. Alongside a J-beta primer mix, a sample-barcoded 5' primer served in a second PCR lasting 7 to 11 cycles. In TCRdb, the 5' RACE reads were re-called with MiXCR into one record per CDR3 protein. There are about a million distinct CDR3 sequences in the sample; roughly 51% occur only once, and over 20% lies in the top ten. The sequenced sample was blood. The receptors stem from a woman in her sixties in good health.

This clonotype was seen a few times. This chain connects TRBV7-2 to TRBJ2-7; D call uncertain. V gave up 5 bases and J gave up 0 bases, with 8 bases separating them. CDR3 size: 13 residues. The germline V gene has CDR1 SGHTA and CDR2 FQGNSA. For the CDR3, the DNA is TGTGCCAGCAGCCCATCAGCCTCCTACGAGCAGTACTTC. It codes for CASSPSASYEQYF.

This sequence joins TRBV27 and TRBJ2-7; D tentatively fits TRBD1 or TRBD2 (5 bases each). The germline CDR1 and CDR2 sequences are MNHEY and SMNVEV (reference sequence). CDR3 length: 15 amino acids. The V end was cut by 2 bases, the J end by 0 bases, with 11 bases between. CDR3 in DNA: TGTGCCAGCAGTTTAGGGGACGCTAGCTCCTACGAGCAGTACTTC. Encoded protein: CASSLGDASSYEQYF.

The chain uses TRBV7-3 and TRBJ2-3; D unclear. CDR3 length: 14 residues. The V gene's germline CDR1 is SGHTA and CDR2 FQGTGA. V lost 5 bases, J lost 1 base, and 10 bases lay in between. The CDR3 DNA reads TGTGCCAGCAGCCCGATGAGCGGCACAGATACGCAGTATTTT. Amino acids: CASSPMSGTDTQYF.

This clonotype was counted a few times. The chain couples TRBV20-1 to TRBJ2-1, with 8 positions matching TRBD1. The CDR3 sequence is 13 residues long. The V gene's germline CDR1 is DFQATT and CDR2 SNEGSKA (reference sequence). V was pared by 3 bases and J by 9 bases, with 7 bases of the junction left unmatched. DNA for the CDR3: TGCAGTGCTAGCCCGCAGGGGGCAGGTGAGCAGTTCTTC. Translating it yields CSASPQGAGEQFF.

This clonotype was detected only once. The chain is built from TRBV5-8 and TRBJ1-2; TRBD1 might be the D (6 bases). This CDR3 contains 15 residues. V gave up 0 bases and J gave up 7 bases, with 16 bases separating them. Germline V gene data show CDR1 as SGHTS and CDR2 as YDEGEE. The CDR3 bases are TGTGCCAGCAGCTTGGATCCCCGGGGGCGAGTTGGCTACACCTTC. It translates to CASSLDPRGRVGYTF.

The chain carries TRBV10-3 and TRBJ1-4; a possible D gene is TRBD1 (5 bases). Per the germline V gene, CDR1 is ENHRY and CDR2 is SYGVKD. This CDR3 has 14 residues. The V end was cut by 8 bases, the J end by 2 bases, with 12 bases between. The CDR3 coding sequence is TGTGCCATCGGAAGAGGGACGACTAATGAAAAACTGTTTTTT. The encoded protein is CAIGRGTTNEKLFF.

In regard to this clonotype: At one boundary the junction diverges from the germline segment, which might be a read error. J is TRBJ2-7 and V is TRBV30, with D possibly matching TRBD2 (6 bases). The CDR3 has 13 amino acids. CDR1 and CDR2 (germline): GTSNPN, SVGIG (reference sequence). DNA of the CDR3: TGTGCCTGGAGTGTTGGAGGGAACTACGTGCAGTACTTC. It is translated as CAWSVGGNYVQYF. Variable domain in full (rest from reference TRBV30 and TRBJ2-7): SQTIHQWPATLVQPVGSPLSLECTVEGTSNPNLYWYRQAAGRGLQLLFYSVGIGQISSEVPQNLSASRPQDRQFILSSKKLLLSDSGFYLCAWSVGGNYVQYFGPGTRLTVT.

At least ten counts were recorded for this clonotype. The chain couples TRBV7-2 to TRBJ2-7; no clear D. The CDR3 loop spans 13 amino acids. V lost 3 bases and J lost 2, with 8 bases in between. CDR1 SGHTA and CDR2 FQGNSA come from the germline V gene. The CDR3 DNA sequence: TGTGCCAGCAGCTTGTACCGGGCCTACGAGCAGTACTTC. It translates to CASSLYRAYEQYF.

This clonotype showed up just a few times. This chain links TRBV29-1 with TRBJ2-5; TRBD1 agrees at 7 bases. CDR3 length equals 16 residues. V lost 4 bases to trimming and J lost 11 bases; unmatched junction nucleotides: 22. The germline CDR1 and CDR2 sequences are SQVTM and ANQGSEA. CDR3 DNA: TGCAGCGTTGTTCAACAAAACAGGGGCCCCTCGAGGGAGCAGTACTTC. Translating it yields CSVVQQNRGPSREQYF.

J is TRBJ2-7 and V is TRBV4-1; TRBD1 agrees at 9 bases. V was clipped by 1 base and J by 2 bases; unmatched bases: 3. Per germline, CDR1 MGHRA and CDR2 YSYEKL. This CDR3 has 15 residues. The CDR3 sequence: CASSQGQGVPYEQYF. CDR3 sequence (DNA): TGCGCCAGCAGCCAAGGACAGGGGGTTCCCTACGAGCAGTACTTC.

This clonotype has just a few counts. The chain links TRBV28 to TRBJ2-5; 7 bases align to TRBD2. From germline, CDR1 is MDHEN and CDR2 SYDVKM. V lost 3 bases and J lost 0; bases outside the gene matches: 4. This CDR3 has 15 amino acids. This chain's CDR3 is CASSFQRGYQETQYF. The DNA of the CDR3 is TGTGCCAGCAGTTTTCAGCGGGGATACCAAGAGACCCAGTACTTC. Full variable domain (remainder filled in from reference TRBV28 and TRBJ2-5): DVKVTQSSRYLVKRTGEKVFLECVQDMDHENMFWYRQDPGLGLRLIYFSYDVKMKEKGDIPEGYSVSREKKERFSLILESASTNQTSMYLCASSFQRGYQETQYFGPGTRLLVL.

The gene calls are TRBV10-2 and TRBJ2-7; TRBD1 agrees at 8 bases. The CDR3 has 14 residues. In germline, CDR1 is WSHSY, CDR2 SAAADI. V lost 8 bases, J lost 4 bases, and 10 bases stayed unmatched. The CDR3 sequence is CASAPGQVLYEQYF. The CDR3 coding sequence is TGCGCCAGCGCGCCGGGACAGGTGTTATACGAGCAGTACTTC.